Following are 5 T cell receptor beta chains from one sample sequenced in a study of Ad26.COV2.S vaccination and SARS-CoV-2 variants (dated by TCRdb to about 2021). The treatment or condition label corresponds to: about 20 received Ad26.COV2.S at low or high dose, single or two shots; about 5 received placebo; per-sample allocation not given. Repertoires of vaccine and placebo recipients were sequenced from samples collected on day 63 after the first injection. Receptors were amplified or captured by the immunoSEQ multiplex PCR assay. In TCRdb, the immuneACCESS table is reduced to in-frame sequences with V and J assigned. These tables do not hold every clone; where another copy was compared, an unresolved V gene accounts for under half, and the others remain unexplained. The sample table holds more than 400,000 clones, of which about 90% were seen once. The ten largest clones add up to around 4.2% of the sample.

Source: peripheral blood, taken in a trial of Ad26.COV2.S vaccine versus placebo. These receptor sequences come from a person aged 18-65 years who received the Ad26.COV2.S COVID-19 vaccine or a placebo.

The V gene is TRBV6-2 or TRBV6-3, the J gene TRBJ1-5; D not resolved. CDR3 length: 15 amino acids. V lost 0 bases and J lost 4, with 10 bases in between. Germline assignment: CDR1 MNHEY and CDR2 SVGEGT. For the CDR3, the DNA is TGTGCCAGCAGTTACTCGATTTTTAATAATCAGCCCCAGCATTTT. It yields the protein CASSYSIFNNQPQHF.

J is TRBJ2-3 and V is TRBV7-2; 7 nucleotides match TRBD1. Germline CDR1 SGHTA, CDR2 FQGNSA. V lost 3 bases, J lost 2 bases, and 5 bases stayed unmatched. This CDR3 has 15 residues. This chain's CDR3 is CASSLQGGPTDTQYF. The CDR3 DNA follows: TGTGCCAGCAGCTTGCAAGGGGGCCCCACAGATACGCAGTATTTT.

CDR3 bases: TGCGCCAGCAGCCTCCTATCGGCGGGAGTTGAGGGAGATACGCAGTATTTT. Translating it yields CASSLLSAGVEGDTQYF. V gene TRBV5-1 combines with J gene TRBJ2-3; the match to TRBD2 covers 7 bases. The J segment lost 5 bases and the V segment lost 4 bases, leaving 16 bases of the junction unmatched. CDR1 is SGHRS and CDR2 is YFSETQ in the germline V gene. This CDR3 comprises 17 residues.

The chain uses TRBV3-1 (or the pseudogene TRBV3-2) and TRBJ2-7; D gene ambiguous. Looked up from germline, CDR1 is LGHDT and CDR2 is YNNKEL (reference sequence). This CDR3 has 14 amino acids. Trimming stripped 0 bases from V and 0 bases from J, with 6 bases between. The CDR3 here is CASSQDDNSYEQYF. CDR3 bases: TGTGCCAGCAGCCAAGATGACAACTCCTACGAGCAGTACTTC.

The chain has TRBV15 and TRBJ1-2; TRBD1 aligns across 9 bases. CDR1 and CDR2 from the germline V gene are LNHNV and YYDKDF (reference sequence). Unmatched junction bases numbered 11, after V lost 1 base and J lost 2 bases. CDR3 length: 18 residues. The CDR3 is CATSRVRRGQGGNYGYTF. CDR3 DNA sequence: TGTGCCACCAGCAGAGTCAGAAGGGGACAGGGAGGGAACTATGGCTACACCTTC.